This paragraph covers one T cell receptor (beta chain) sequence. What it recognizes is unknown. Deletions cut 3 bases from V and 9 bases from J, with 26 bases between. Germline lookup yields CDR1 SQVTM and CDR2 ANQGSEA. The CDR3 runs 16 residues. Whereas donors were nominally healthy upon sampling, unrecorded immune exposures were probable. This entry comes from a study of cytomegalovirus exposure and HLA in healthy donors. Study-level points and caveats: In vitro confirmation showed three CMV-associated chains to be CMV antigen specific. It was assumed in the presence/absence analyses that sequencing depth was roughly uniform across donors. An analysis done earlier found most TCR beta V segments productive about 87% or about 30% of the time.

The PCR contained 60 Vbeta and 13 Jbeta primers. Assay: immunoSEQ multiplex PCR; the TCRdb copy retains only in-frame clones and omits some. The sample includes roughly 180,000 clones, roughly 86% of them seen just once. This TCR was recovered from a girl aged 5-17 years in good health and CMV-seropositive. The gene calls are TRBV29-1 and TRBJ1-1; TRBD1 is a possible D gene (6 bases). Sequenced: PBMCs. This CDR3 reads CSVEGRGTDRGFKAFF. The CDR3 nucleotides read TGCAGCGTTGAGGGGAGGGGGACGGACAGAGGTTTTAAAGCTTTCTTT.